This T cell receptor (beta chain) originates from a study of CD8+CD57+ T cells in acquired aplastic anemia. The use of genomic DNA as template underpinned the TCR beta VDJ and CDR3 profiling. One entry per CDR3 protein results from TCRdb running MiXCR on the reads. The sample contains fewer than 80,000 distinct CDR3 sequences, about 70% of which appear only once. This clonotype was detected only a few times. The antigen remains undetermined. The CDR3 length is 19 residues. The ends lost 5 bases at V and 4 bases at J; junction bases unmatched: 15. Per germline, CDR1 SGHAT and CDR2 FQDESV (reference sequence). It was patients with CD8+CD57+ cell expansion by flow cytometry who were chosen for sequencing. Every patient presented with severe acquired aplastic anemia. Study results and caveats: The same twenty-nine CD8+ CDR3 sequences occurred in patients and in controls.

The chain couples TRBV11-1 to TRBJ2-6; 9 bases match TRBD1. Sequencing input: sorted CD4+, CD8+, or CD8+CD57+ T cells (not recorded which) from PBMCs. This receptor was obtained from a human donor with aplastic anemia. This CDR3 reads CASSLWIGTGFSGANVLTF. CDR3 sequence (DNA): TGTGCCAGCAGCCTTTGGATTGGGACAGGGTTTTCAGGGGCCAACGTCCTGACTTTC.